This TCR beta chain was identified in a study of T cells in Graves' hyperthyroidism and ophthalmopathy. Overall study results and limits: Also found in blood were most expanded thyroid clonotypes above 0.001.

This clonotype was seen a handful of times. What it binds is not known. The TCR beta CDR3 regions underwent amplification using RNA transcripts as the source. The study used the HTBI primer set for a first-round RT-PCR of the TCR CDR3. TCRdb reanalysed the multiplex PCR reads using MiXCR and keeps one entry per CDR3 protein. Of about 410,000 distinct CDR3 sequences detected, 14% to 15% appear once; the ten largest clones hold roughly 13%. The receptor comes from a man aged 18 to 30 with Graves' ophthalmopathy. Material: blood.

In DNA, the CDR3 is TGTGCCAGCAGTTCGGCCGCGGGTAGCAACTACGAGCAGTACTTC. Residues: CASSSAAGSNYEQYF. The chain joins TRBV9 to TRBJ2-7, with a tentative D call TRBD2 (5 bases). Deletions cut 5 bases from V and 3 bases from J, with 18 bases between. CDR3 length: 15 residues. In germline, CDR1 is SGDLS, CDR2 YYNGEE.